The clone carrying this TCR beta chain was counted once. Its antigen is currently unknown. The data were taken from a study of Ad26.COV2.S vaccination and SARS-CoV-2 variants. For the study at large: Each vaccinee took Ad26.COV2.S intramuscularly, once or twice 56 days apart.

The treatment denotes: about 20 received Ad26.COV2.S at low or high dose, single or two shots; about 5 received placebo; per-sample allocation not given. Sampling happened 63 days after the first vaccine or placebo injection. Aged 18-55 years, donor was enrolled in Boston in 2020. Assay: immunoSEQ multiplex PCR; the TCRdb copy retains only in-frame clones and omits some. The sample holds some 480,000 clones, about 83% seen once. Findings and caveats of the study: Post-vaccination spike-specific CD8+ and CD4+ T cell responses reportedly had substantial breadth.

The CDR3 sequence is 16 residues long. The germline gives CDR1 MDHEN, CDR2 SYDVKM. V lost 1 base and J 4 bases, leaving 14 bases between the germline ends. The chain links TRBV28 to TRBJ1-5; unclear D gene. The source was peripheral blood, collected in a trial of Ad26.COV2.S vaccine versus placebo. The TCR sequence derives from a person between 18 and 65 years old who received the Ad26.COV2.S COVID-19 vaccine or a placebo. CDR3 nucleotides: TGTGCCAGCAGTTTATCAGCCCCAGGTATAAATCAGCCCCAGCATTTT. Protein: CASSLSAPGINQPQHF.